A selection of T cell receptor beta chains follows, all from one sample in a study of shared clonotypes between healthy human individuals. Sequenced by immunoSEQ multiplex PCR; TCRdb stores in-frame clones only, minus some. The sample carries 450,000 to 500,000 clones, approximately 82% recorded once. Sequenced: PBMCs. These receptors originate from a woman between 35 and 50 years old in good health. Some clones in this sample may be carry-over from other donors' samples. Each CDR3 is given with its conserved first and last residue. Clone size is shown for a subset of rows, as once, few, many or a class of expanded clone.

V gene	clone size	J gene	CDR3 protein
TRBV4-1	-	TRBJ2-1	CASSARLAGDVEQFF
TRBV21-1	-	TRBJ1-1	CASSTRTVPDGAFF
TRBV6-5	-	TRBJ2-7	CASSFRRVSYEQYF
TRBV4-1	-	TRBJ2-7	CASSRGFAPSYEQYF
TRBV28	-	TRBJ2-1	CASSRRSSYNEQFF
TRBV15	-	TRBJ2-5	CATSLTGGSRDQYF
TRBV2	-	TRBJ2-7	CASRQDRDTSYEQYF
TRBV2	-	-	CASSEYGGLYEQYF
TRBV19	-	TRBJ2-1	CATANSRLAGLYNEQFF
TRBV28	many	TRBJ2-1	CASSRPGGVNEQFF
TRBV6-1	-	TRBJ1-1	CASTIRPSPAFF
TRBV6-6	once	TRBJ2-2	CASSPGVNTGELFF
TRBV9	-	TRBJ1-1	CASSVGPPGPGTEAFF
TRBV7-2	-	TRBJ2-1	CASSLKRDSYNEQFF
TRBV2	many	TRBJ2-5	CASIHFGREKTQYF
TRBV9	-	TRBJ2-2	CASSPWGGNTGELFF
TRBV4-1	-	TRBJ2-3	CASSQVAGADTQYF
TRBV19	few	TRBJ2-2	CASSPADRYAGELFF
TRBV25-1	-	TRBJ2-3	CASSGHSGGWSTDTQYF
TRBV10-3	-	TRBJ1-1	CAISGYLYTEAFF
TRBV28	once	TRBJ2-7	CASSSLQGFNSYEQYF
TRBV7-9	-	TRBJ1-1	CASSRRGGEGTEAFF
TRBV4-3	-	TRBJ2-3	CASKRTSLSTDTQYF
TRBV29-1	many	TRBJ1-2	CSVDIAGTGGYTF